This T cell receptor beta chain came from a study of T cells expressing NK-cell markers. For each CDR3 protein, TCRdb gives one entry from its re-call of the 5' RACE reads, without DNA. Seen in this sample are hundreds of thousands of distinct CDR3 sequences; the ten most common clones hold about 4%. This CDR3 spans 14 amino acids. CDR1 DFQATT and CDR2 SNEGSKA come from the germline V gene (reference sequence). Sequenced: blood T cells: a sorted CD56 or NKG2C T cell subset, CD4+ or CD8+ T cells, or bulk PBMC T cells (not recorded which). The rearrangement joins TRBV20-1 to TRBJ2-7; TCRdb names TRBD1, which stays unverified in the absence of DNA. The receptor comes from a woman aged 18-69 years in good health. CDR3 sequence reads: CSAPRRGSSYEQYF.